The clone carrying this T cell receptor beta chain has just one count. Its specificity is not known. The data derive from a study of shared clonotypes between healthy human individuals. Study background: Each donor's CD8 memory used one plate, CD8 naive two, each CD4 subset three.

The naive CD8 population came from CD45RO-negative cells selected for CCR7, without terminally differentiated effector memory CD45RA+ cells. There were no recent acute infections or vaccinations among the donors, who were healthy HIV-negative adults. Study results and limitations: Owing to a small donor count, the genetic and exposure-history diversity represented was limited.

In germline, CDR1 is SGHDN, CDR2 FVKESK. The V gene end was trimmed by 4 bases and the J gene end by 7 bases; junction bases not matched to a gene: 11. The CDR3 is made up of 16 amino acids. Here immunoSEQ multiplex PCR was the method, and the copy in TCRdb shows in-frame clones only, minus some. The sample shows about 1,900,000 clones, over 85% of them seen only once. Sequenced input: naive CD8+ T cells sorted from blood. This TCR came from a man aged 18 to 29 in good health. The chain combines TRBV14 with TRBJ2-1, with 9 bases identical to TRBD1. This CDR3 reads CASSLTTGGVRNEQFF. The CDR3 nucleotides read TGTGCCAGCAGCCTTACGACAGGGGGTGTGAGGAATGAGCAGTTCTTC.